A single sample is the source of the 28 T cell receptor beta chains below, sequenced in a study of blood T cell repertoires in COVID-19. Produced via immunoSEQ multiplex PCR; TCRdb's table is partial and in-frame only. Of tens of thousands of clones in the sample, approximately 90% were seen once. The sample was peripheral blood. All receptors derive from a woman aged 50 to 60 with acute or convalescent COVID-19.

As DNA, the CDR3 is TGTGCCAGCAGCCGAAGCGGGAGGGCCGGGGATACGCAGTATTTT. Translated, it gives CASSRSGRAGDTQYF. The chain uses TRBV28 and TRBJ2-3; TRBD2 matches 10 bases. The CDR3 has 15 residues. V gave up 6 bases and J gave up 6 bases; unmatched junction bases: 9. The germline gives CDR1 MDHEN, CDR2 SYDVKM.

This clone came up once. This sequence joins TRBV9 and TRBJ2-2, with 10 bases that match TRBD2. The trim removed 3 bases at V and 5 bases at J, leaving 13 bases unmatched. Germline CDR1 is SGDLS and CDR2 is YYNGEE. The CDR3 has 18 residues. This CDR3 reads CASSGWVDSGRRTGELFF. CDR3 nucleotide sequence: TGTGCCAGCAGCGGCTGGGTCGATAGCGGGAGGAGAACCGGGGAGCTGTTTTTT.

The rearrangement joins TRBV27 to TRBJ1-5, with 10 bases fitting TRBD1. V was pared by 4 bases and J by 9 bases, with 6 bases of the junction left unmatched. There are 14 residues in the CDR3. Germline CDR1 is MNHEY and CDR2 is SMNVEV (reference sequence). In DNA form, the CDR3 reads TGTGCCAGCAGTTACGGACAGGGGGTCGGGCCCCAGCATTTT. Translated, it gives CASSYGQGVGPQHF.

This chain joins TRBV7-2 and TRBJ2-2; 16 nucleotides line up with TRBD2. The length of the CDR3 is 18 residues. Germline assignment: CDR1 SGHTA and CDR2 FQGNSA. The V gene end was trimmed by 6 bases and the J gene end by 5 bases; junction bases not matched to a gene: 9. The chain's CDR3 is CASSPPGLAGGQTGELFF. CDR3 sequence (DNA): TGTGCCAGCAGTCCTCCGGGACTAGCGGGGGGGCAAACCGGGGAGCTGTTTTTT. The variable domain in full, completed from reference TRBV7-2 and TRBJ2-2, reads GAGVSQSPSNKVTEKGKDVELRCDPISGHTALYWYRQSLGQGLEFLIYFQGNSAPDKSGLPSDRFSAERTGGSVSTLTIQRTQQEDSAVYLCASSPPGLAGGQTGELFFGEGSRLTVL.

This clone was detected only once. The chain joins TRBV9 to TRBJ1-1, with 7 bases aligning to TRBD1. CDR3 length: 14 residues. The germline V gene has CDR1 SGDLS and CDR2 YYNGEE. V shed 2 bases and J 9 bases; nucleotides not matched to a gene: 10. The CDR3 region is CASSVGSGTAKAFF. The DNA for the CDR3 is TGTGCCAGCAGCGTGGGAAGTGGGACAGCAAAAGCTTTCTTT.

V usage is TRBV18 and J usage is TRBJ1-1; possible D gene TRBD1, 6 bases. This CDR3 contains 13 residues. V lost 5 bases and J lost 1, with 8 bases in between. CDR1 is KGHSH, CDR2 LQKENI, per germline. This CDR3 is CASSSDRNTEAFF. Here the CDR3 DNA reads TGTGCCAGCTCATCGGACAGGAACACTGAAGCTTTCTTT.

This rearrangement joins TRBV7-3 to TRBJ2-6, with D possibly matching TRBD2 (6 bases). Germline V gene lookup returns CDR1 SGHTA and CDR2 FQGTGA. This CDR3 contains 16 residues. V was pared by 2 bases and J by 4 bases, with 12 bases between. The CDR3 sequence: CASSLGPGAGANVLTF. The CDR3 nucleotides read TGTGCCAGCAGCTTAGGTCCGGGAGCGGGGGCCAACGTCCTGACTTTC.

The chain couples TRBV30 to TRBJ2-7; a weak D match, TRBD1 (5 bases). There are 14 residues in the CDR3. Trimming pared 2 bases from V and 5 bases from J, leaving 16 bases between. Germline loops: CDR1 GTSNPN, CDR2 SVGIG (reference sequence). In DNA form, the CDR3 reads TGTGCCTGGAGTCTACCTCACAGGTCCCACGAGCAGTACTTC. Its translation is CAWSLPHRSHEQYF.

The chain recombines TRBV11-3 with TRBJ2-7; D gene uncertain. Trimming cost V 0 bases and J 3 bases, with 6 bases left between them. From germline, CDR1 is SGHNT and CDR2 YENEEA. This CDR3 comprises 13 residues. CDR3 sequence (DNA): TGTGCCAGCAGCTTAGACGCGGACTACGAGCAGTACTTC. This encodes CASSLDADYEQYF. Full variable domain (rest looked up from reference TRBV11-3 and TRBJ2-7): EAGVVQSPRYKIIEKKQPVAFWCNPISGHNTLYWYLQNLGQGPELLIRYENEEAVDDSQLPKDRFSAERLKGVDSTLKIQPAELGDSAVYLCASSLDADYEQYFGPGTRLTVT.

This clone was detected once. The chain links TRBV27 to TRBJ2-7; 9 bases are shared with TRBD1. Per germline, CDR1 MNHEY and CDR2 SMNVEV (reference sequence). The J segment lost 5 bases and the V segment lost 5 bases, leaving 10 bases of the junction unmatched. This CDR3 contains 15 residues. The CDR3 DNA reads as TGTGCCAGCAGTGCTCCGGGACAGGGAGCGCACGAGCAGTACTTC. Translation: CASSAPGQGAHEQYF.

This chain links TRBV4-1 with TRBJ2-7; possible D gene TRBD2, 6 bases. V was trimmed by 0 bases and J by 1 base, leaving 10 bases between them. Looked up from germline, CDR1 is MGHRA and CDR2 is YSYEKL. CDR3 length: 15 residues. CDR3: CASSQEPAGSYEQYF. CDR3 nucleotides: TGCGCCAGCAGCCAAGAGCCAGCGGGTTCCTACGAGCAGTACTTC.

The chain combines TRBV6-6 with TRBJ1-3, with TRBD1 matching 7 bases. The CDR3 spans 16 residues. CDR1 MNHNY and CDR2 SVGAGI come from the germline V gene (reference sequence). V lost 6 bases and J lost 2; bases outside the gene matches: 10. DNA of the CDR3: TGTGCCAGCAGGGGAACAGGGGAGGCTACTGGAAACACCATATATTTT. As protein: CASRGTGEATGNTIYF.

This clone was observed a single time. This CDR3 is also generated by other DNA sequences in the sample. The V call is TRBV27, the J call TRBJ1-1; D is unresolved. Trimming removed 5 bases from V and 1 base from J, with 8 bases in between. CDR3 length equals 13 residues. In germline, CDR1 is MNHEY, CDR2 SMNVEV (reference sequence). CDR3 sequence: CASSLRENTEAFF. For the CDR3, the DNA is TGTGCCAGCAGTCTCCGAGAGAACACTGAAGCTTTCTTT.

CDR3 in amino acids: CATSRGISGRVYNEQFF. As DNA, the CDR3 is TGTGCCACCAGCAGGGGAATTAGCGGGAGAGTCTACAATGAGCAGTTCTTC. This chain uses TRBV15 with TRBJ2-1; TRBD2 agrees at 9 bases. CDR3 size: 17 residues. Trimming at V came to 3 bases and at J to 3 bases, leaving 9 bases not matched to a gene. The V gene's germline CDR1 is LNHNV and CDR2 YYDKDF (reference sequence).

The CDR3 here is CASSSPLNTEAFF. The CDR3 DNA reads as TGTGCCAGCAGCAGTCCATTGAACACTGAAGCTTTCTTT. The chain joins TRBV6-6 to TRBJ1-1, with D uncertain. The CDR3 has 13 residues. V was trimmed by 6 bases and J by 0 bases, leaving 8 bases between them. Germline CDR1 is MNHNY and CDR2 is SVGAGI (reference sequence).

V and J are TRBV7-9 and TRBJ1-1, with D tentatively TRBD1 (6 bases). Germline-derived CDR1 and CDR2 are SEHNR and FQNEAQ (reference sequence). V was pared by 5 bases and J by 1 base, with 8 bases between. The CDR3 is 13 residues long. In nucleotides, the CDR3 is TGTGCCAGCAGCACCAGGGGGAACACTGAAGCTTTCTTT. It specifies CASSTRGNTEAFF.

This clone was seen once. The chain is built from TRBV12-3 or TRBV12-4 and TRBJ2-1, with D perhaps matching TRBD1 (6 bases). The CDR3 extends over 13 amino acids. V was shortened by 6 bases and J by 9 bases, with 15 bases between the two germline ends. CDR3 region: CASRPQGQAEQFF. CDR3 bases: TGTGCCAGCAGACCACAGGGTCAGGCTGAGCAGTTCTTC.

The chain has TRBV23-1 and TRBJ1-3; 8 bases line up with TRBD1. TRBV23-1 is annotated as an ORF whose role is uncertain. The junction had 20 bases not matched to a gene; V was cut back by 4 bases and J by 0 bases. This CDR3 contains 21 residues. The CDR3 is CASSPSIPRRGRGISGNTIYF. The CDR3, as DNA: TGCGCCAGCAGTCCCTCCATTCCCCGCAGGGGGCGAGGGATCTCTGGAAACACCATATATTTT.

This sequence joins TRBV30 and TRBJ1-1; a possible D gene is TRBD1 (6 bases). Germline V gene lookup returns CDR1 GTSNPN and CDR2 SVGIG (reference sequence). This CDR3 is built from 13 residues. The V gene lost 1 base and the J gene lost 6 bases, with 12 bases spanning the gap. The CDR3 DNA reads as TGTGCCTGGAGTGAAACAGGGTCGTCTGAAGCTTTCTTT. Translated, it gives CAWSETGSSEAFF.

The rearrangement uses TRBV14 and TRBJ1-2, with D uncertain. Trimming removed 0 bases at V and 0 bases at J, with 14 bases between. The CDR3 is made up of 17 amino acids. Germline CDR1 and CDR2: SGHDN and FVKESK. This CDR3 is CASSQDPSGSANYGYTF. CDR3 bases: TGTGCCAGCAGCCAAGATCCATCAGGATCTGCTAACTATGGCTACACCTTC.

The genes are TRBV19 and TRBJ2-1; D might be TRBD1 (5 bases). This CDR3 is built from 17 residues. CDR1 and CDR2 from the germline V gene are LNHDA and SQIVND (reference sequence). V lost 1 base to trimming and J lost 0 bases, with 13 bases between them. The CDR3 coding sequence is TGTGCCAGTAGTATAGCGCAGGGCTTTAGCTCCTACAATGAGCAGTTCTTC. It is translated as CASSIAQGFSSYNEQFF.

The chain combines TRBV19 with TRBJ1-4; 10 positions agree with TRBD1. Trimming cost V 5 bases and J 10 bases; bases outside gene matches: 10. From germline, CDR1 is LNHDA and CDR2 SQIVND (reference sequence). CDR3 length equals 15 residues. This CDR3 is CASSLDPGTGAKLFF. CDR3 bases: TGTGCCAGTAGTCTCGATCCCGGGACAGGGGCAAAACTGTTTTTT.

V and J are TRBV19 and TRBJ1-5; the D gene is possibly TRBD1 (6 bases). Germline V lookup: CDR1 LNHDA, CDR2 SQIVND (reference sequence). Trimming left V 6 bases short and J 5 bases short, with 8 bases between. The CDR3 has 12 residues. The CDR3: CASRGGDQPQHF. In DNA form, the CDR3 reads TGTGCCAGTAGAGGGGGGGATCAGCCCCAGCATTTT.

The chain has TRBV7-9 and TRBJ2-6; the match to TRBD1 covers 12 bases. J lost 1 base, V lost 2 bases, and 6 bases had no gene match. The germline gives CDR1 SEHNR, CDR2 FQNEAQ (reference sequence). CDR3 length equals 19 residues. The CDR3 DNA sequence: TGTGCCAGCAGCTTATGGGGACAGGGGGCATGGTCTGGGGCCAACGTCCTGACTTTC. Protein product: CASSLWGQGAWSGANVLTF.

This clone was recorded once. The CDR3 reads CASTKTLPDRLYNEQFF. CDR3 DNA: TGTGCCAGTACCAAGACTCTCCCGGACAGGTTGTACAATGAGCAGTTCTTC. The chain couples TRBV19 to TRBJ2-1; 7 nucleotides line up with TRBD1. The CDR3 totals 17 residues. The V gene end was trimmed by 7 bases and the J gene end by 4 bases; junction bases not matched to a gene: 16. Germline CDR1 LNHDA, CDR2 SQIVND (reference sequence).

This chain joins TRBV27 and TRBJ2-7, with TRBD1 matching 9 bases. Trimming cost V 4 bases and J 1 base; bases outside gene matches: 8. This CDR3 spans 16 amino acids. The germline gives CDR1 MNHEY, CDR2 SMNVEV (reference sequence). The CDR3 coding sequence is TGTGCCAGCAGTTCCCTCTCCGGGACAGGGTCCTACGAGCAGTACTTC. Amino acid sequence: CASSSLSGTGSYEQYF.

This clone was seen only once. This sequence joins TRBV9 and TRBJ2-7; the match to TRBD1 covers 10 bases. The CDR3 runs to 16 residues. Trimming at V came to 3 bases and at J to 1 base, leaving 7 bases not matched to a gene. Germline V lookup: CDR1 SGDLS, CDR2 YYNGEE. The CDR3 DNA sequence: TGTGCCAGCAGCGGAAACCGGGACAGGGGATCCTACGAGCAGTACTTC. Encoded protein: CASSGNRDRGSYEQYF. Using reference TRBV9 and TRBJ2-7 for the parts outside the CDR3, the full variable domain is DSGVTQTPKHLITATGQRVTLRCSPRSGDLSVYWYQQSLDQGLQFLIQYYNGEERAKGNILERFSAQQFPDLHSELNLSSLELGDSALYFCASSGNRDRGSYEQYFGPGTRLTVT.

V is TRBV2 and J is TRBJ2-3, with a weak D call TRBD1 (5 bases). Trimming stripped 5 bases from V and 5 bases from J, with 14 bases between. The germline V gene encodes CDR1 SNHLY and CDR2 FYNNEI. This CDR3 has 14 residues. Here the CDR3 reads CASSPQGPGDTQYF. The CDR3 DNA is TGTGCCAGCAGTCCCCAGGGCCCCGGAGATACGCAGTATTTT.